This TCR beta chain was identified during a study of T cells in Graves' hyperthyroidism and ophthalmopathy. With respect to this clonotype: Its antigen is unidentified.

RNA transcripts gave rise to amplified TCR beta CDR3 regions. Using the HTBI primer set, a first-round RT-PCR was run on the TCR CDR3. TCRdb redid the calling of the multiplex PCR reads with MiXCR, one entry per CDR3 protein. In the table there are roughly 800,000 distinct CDR3 sequences, roughly 40% of which are singletons. Study observations and caveats: Most clonotypes that expanded in the thyroid above 0.001 also showed up in blood.

Clinical symptoms, serum thyroxine and TRAb, thyroid ultrasound and orbital computed tomography were used for the diagnoses. Germline lookup yields CDR1 SNHLY and CDR2 FYNNEI. The CDR3 is made up of 14 amino acids. The V end was cut by 1 base, the J end by 4 bases, with 10 bases between. Sequenced: blood. V gene TRBV2 combines with J gene TRBJ2-5; a weak D match, TRBD1 (5 bases). This clonotype was sampled from a man younger than 35 with Graves' hyperthyroidism. The CDR3 reads CASSEGLGRETQYF. The CDR3 region has the DNA TGTGCCAGCAGTGAAGGTTTGGGGCGAGAGACCCAGTACTTC. Full variable domain (remainder filled in from reference TRBV2 and TRBJ2-5): EPEVTQTPSHQVTQMGQEVILRCVPISNHLYFYWYRQILGQKVEFLVSFYNNEISEKSEIFDDQFSVERPDGSNFTLKIRSTKLEDSAMYFCASSEGLGRETQYFGPGTRLLVL.